This T cell receptor (beta chain) was recovered during a study of T cell responses to AZD1222 COVID-19 vaccine (dated by TCRdb to the early 2020s). As for the study more broadly: TCR sequencing was performed for over 230 trial participants, of whom 200 to 220 were given two doses of AZD1222 and approximately 25 were given two doses of MenACWY control vaccine. Trial participants were enrolled by age into subgroups of 18-55, 56-69 and 70-plus years, and roughly 150, 30 and 60 TCR-sequenced participants, respectively, were included in these subgroups. Overall study results and their limits: Epitopes outside the regions mutated in the B.1.351 and B.1.1.7 variants were reportedly recognized by nearly half of the unique spike-specific TCRs. In the small 56-69-year group, the increase in depth fell short of significance, most likely because of low power. Participants were mostly white British and included more females than males, and it was suggested by the authors that clonal diversity may have been underestimated. Because no day 14 peak-response samples were available, the repertoires could be characterized only after the peak T cell response. Conclusions about previously exposed vaccinees are limited because only six or seven AZD1222 recipients were SARS-CoV-2 seropositive at baseline. Vaccine-associated CD4 TCRs spanned the whole spike protein, with dominant responses in regions 160-218 and 743-854. After two AZD1222 doses, spike-specific TCR breadth and depth were significantly higher than at day 0 and than in MenACWY recipients.

The time point label, read with the paper, signifies: about 28 days (+/-7) after the second vaccine dose. Because spike-specific TCR depth and breadth did not differ between the two schedules, AZD1222 recipients who got a second dose at roughly 4 weeks were pooled with those who got a second dose at roughly 12 weeks. Vaccinee samples were obtained from the UK trials COV001 and COV002, which included a single-blind randomized controlled phase 2/3 trial of AZD1222 (ChAdOx1 nCoV-19) in healthy adults. Trial participant PBMC samples were collected at day 0 and day 28 after the second dose for TCRbeta chain sequencing. This clone was recorded once. It has no known antigen specificity. No per-base quality is available; no much larger clone lies one base away. The CDR3 regions of human TCRbeta chains were analyzed by immunosequencing. Concerning the study's data processing: TCRs in the repertoires were matched against a reference library of SARS-CoV-2-specific TCRs that had been generated with the MIRA antigen-specificity platform. Breadth was defined as the fraction of unique TCRs that were SARS-CoV-2-associated, and depth was defined as the fraction of total T cells that were SARS-CoV-2-associated. Using the MIRA data, every spike-specific TCR was mapped to the spike region that the TCR reacted to and assigned to either a CD4 or a CD8 class. Log10-transformed breadth and depth values were compared by one-way ANOVA with Sidak's multiple comparisons tests. TCRdb stores this immuneACCESS table with in-frame sequences only. Part of the clones is absent; in the studies checked, under half of the shortfall reflects unresolved V genes, and no reason is known for the rest. V and J calls and clone size follow that table, whereas D and trimming were derived from the DNA. This sample holds about 120,000 clones; around 87% were observed only once. The ten largest clones take up just over 2.5% of the sample.

Its CDR3 holds 15 amino acids, cysteine through phenylalanine. The kept DNA is CDR3 alone, 45 bases in frame from the first base. Trimming takes 8 bases off V and 0 bases off J; junction bases not matched to a gene: 7. CDR1 and CDR2 are drawn from the germline V gene: MNHEY, SVGAGI. This TCR was recovered from an adult who received the AZD1222 COVID-19 vaccine. This sequence uses TRBV6-5 and TRBJ1-5; TRBD1 agrees with 7 junctional bases. This material consisted of peripheral blood, taken 28 days after the second AZD1222 dose. This receptor carries the CDR3 CASWETGYSNQPQHF. The nucleotides are TGTGCCAGCTGGGAGACAGGGTATAGCAATCAGCCCCAGCATTTT.